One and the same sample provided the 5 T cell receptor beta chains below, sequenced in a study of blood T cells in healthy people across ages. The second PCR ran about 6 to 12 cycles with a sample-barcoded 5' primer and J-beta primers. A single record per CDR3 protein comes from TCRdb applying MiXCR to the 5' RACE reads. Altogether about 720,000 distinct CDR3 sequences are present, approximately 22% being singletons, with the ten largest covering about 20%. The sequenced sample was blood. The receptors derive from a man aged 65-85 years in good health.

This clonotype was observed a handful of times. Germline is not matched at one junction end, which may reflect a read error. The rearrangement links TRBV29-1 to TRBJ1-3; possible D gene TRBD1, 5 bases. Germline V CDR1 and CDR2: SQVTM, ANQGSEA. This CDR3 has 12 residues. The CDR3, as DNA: TGCAGCGTGACAGTCTCTGGAAACACCACATATTTT. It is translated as CSVTVSGNTTYF.

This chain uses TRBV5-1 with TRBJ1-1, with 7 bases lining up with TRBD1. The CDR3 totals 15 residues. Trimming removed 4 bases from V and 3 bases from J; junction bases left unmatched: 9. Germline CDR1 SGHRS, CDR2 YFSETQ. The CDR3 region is CASSQEGGADTEAFF. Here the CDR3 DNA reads TGCGCCAGCAGCCAGGAAGGGGGCGCAGACACTGAAGCTTTCTTT. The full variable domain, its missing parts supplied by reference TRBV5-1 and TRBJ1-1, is KAGVTQTPRYLIKTRGQQVTLSCSPISGHRSVSWYQQTPGQGLQFLFEYFSETQRNKGNFPGRFSGRQFSNSRSEMNVSTLELGDSALYLCASSQEGGADTEAFFGQGTRLTVV.

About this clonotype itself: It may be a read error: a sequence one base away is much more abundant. The CDR3 reads CASSKGLAGEPSTDTQYF. Here the CDR3 DNA reads TGTGCCAGCAGCAAGGGACTAGCGGGGGAACCTAGCACAGATACGCAGTATTTT. The rearrangement uses TRBV12-3 or TRBV12-4 and TRBJ2-3, with 14 bases matching TRBD2. This CDR3 region has 18 residues. Losses at the gene ends were 6 bases for V and 0 bases for J; bases not matched to a gene: 8.

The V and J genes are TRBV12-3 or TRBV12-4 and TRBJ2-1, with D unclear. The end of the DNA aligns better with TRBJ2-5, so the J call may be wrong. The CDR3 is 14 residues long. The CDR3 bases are TGTGCCAGCAGTTTACCACCCCTGGTGGAGACCCAGTACTTC. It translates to CASSLPPLVETQYF.

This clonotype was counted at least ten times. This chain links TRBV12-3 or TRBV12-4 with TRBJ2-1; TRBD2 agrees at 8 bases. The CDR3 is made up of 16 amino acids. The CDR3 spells CAVWGSERELNDEQFF. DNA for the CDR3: TGTGCAGTATGGGGATCGGAGCGGGAGTTAAACGATGAGCAGTTCTTC.